This T cell receptor beta chain was sequenced in a study of blood T cell repertoires in COVID-19. Overall study context: The United States, Italy and Spain provided the acute and convalescent COVID-19 samples. Sources were T cells, B-cell-depleted T cells, or PBMCs; the material itself was cDNA or gDNA.

V lost 3 bases to trimming and J lost 5 bases; unmatched junction nucleotides: 5. Germline V gene sequence: CDR1 SQVTM, CDR2 ANQGSEA. This CDR3 is built from 13 residues. Original data processing: The authors estimated nucleated cell counts from reference gene primer amplification. Using immunoSEQ multiplex PCR, the repertoire was profiled, and TCRdb retains in-frame clones only, with some absent. V, J and clone size were drawn from that table, and D and trimming were deduced from the DNA. The data contain around 150,000 clones, about 80% of them seen just once; the ten biggest clones take up 4%. This clonotype was sampled from a woman between 55 and 75 years old with acute or convalescent COVID-19. Sequencing input: peripheral blood. This chain uses TRBV29-1 with TRBJ2-7; 9 bases are a match to TRBD1. The CDR3 DNA follows: TGCAGCGTTGATGAGACAGGGGGTAACGAGCAGTACTTC. Protein product: CSVDETGGNEQYF.